This T cell receptor (beta chain) originates from a study of T cells in Graves' hyperthyroidism and ophthalmopathy. The CDR3 runs to 13 residues. Trimming removed 3 bases from V and 8 bases from J, with 11 bases in between. The investigators amplified TCR beta CDR3 regions from RNA transcripts. A first-round RT-PCR of the TCR CDR3 used the HTBI primer set. Using its own MiXCR run on the multiplex PCR reads, TCRdb lists one record per CDR3 protein. The sample holds hundreds of thousands of distinct CDR3 sequences; roughly 14% are singletons and the top ten take around 4.5%. This clonotype was seen at least ten times.

This TCR was sampled from a woman aged 40 to 50 with Graves' ophthalmopathy. The sequenced sample consisted of blood. J is TRBJ2-4 and V is TRBV12-3 or TRBV12-4; TRBD1 is a possible D gene (7 bases). This CDR3 is CASSLGQRDIQYF. CDR3 nucleotides: TGTGCCAGCAGTTTGGGACAGCGGGACATTCAGTACTTC.